This T cell receptor beta chain comes out of a study of control samples from healthy donors and cancer patients. J was trimmed by 0 bases and V by 4 bases; bases with no gene match: 12. This CDR3 has 19 amino acids. The table came from immunoSEQ multiplex PCR; TCRdb's copy has only in-frame clones and leaves some out. The sample includes some 140,000 clones, 94% seen only once; the top ten take around 5.4%. The sequencing sample was made of blood. This rearrangement joins TRBV23-1 to TRBJ1-5, with 10 bases fitting TRBD1. TRBV23-1 has ORF status, its function being uncertain. The sequence came from a man between 40 and 49 years old in good health. The CDR3 DNA is TGCGCCAGCAGTCGCCCGGAGGGACAGGGGAAATATAGCAATCAGCCCCAGCATTTT. This encodes CASSRPEGQGKYSNQPQHF.